These 23 T cell receptor beta chains came from one sample sequenced in a study of cytomegalovirus exposure and HLA in healthy donors. Clones were read by immunoSEQ multiplex PCR, and TCRdb kept only the in-frame ones, dropping some. The table includes roughly 150,000 clones, about 90% detected once. The sample taken for sequencing was PBMCs. The source is a woman aged 18-35 years in good health and CMV-seropositive.

This clone was recorded at least ten times. V usage is TRBV6-5 and J usage is TRBJ1-3; tentatively, D is TRBD1 (6 bases). The CDR3 totals 12 residues. Germline lookup yields CDR1 MNHEY and CDR2 SVGAGI. The V gene lost 8 bases and the J gene lost 4 bases, with 9 bases spanning the gap. CDR3 sequence: CASRGAGNTIYF. CDR3 bases: TGTGCCAGCCGGGGGGCGGGAAACACCATATATTTT.

The genes are TRBV7-9 and TRBJ1-4; possibly TRBD1 for D (6 bases). Germline V CDR1 and CDR2: SEHNR, FQNEAQ (reference sequence). The V end lost 4 bases, the J end lost 0 bases, and 18 bases lay between the germline ends. The CDR3 extends over 18 amino acids. For the CDR3, the DNA is TGTGCCAGCAGCTCGGTGACAGGCATCATCACAACTAATGAAAAACTGTTTTTT. Translating gives CASSSVTGIITTNEKLFF.

The chain recombines TRBV14 with TRBJ2-7; 7 positions agree with TRBD2. Germline lookup yields CDR1 SGHDN and CDR2 FVKESK. Trimming removed 4 bases from V and 1 base from J; junction bases left unmatched: 10. This CDR3 has 16 amino acids. The DNA for the CDR3 is TGTGCCAGCAGCCGAGGTGGGAGGGAGTATTCCTACGAGCAGTACTTC. This encodes CASSRGGREYSYEQYF.

The V gene is TRBV4-2, the J gene TRBJ2-2, with 8 bases fitting TRBD2. The CDR3 totals 17 residues. Looked up from germline, CDR1 is LGHNA and CDR2 is YNFKEQ. Trimming took 1 base from V and 3 from J; bases not matched to a gene: 7. The CDR3 region is CASSQGKSGSHTGELFF. Here the CDR3 DNA reads TGTGCCAGCAGCCAAGGGAAAAGCGGGAGCCACACCGGGGAGCTGTTTTTT.

This clone was observed a handful of times. V is TRBV5-4 and J is TRBJ2-7; 10 nucleotides line up with TRBD2. Germline V gives CDR1 SGHNT, CDR2 YYREEE (reference sequence). After removal of 5 bases from V and 0 bases from J, the junction contained 11 bases not matched to a gene. The CDR3 contains 17 residues. CDR3 amino acids: CASRPTYSGRASYEQYF. CDR3 coding DNA: TGTGCCAGCAGACCGACTTACAGCGGGAGGGCCTCCTACGAGCAGTACTTC. The whole variable domain, remainder taken from reference TRBV5-4 and TRBJ2-7, is ETGVTQSPTHLIKTRGQQVTLRCSSQSGHNTVSWYQQALGQGPQFIFQYYREEENGRGNFPPRFSGLQFPNYSSELNVNALELDDSALYLCASRPTYSGRASYEQYFGPGTRLTVT.

The J gene is TRBJ2-1, the V gene TRBV27; perhaps TRBD2 as D (6 bases). The CDR3 runs to 13 residues. Deletions cut 6 bases from V and 13 bases from J, with 19 bases between. Germline lookup yields CDR1 MNHEY and CDR2 SMNVEV (reference sequence). The CDR3 region has the DNA TGTGCCAGCAGCCCCGGGAGTGGTGCGGATCAGTTCTTC. It specifies CASSPGSGADQFF.

The chain recombines TRBV5-1 with TRBJ2-7; weak D call: TRBD1 (5 bases). Germline assignment: CDR1 SGHRS and CDR2 YFSETQ. Between the trimmed V and J ends, which lost 0 bases and 2 bases, there was a span of 18 bases. This CDR3 contains 17 residues. In nucleotides, the CDR3 is TGCGCCAGCAGCTTGGACCCGGCAGGGTTAATCACCTACGAGCAGTACTTC. It yields the protein CASSLDPAGLITYEQYF.

The chain carries TRBV11-2 and TRBJ1-2; 7 nucleotides align to TRBD1. V gave up 5 bases and J gave up 8 bases; unmatched junction bases: 8. The CDR3 totals 13 residues. Germline CDR1 and CDR2: SGHAT and FQNNGV. The CDR3 here is CASSPDRVQGYTF. The CDR3 DNA follows: TGTGCCAGCAGCCCCGACAGGGTACAAGGCTACACCTTC.

The rearrangement links TRBV4-3 to TRBJ2-7; 13 bases match TRBD2. The trim removed 0 bases at V and 4 bases at J, leaving 3 bases unmatched. Germline V gene sequence: CDR1 LGHNA, CDR2 YSLEER. The CDR3 consists of 16 residues. DNA of the CDR3: TGCGCCAGCAGCCAAGAAGGGACTAGCGGGATGTACGAGCAGTACTTC. It specifies CASSQEGTSGMYEQYF.

V gene TRBV2 combines with J gene TRBJ2-1, with 11 bases identical to TRBD2. Germline CDR1 SNHLY, CDR2 FYNNEI. V was pared by 5 bases and J by 4 bases, with 4 bases of the junction left unmatched. The CDR3 contains 15 residues. The CDR3 loop is CASSQGLADYNEQFF. CDR3 in DNA: TGTGCCAGCAGTCAGGGACTAGCGGATTACAATGAGCAGTTCTTC. The full variable domain, rest sourced from reference TRBV2 and TRBJ2-1, is EPEVTQTPSHQVTQMGQEVILRCVPISNHLYFYWYRQILGQKVEFLVSFYNNEISEKSEIFDDQFSVERPDGSNFTLKIRSTKLEDSAMYFCASSQGLADYNEQFFGPGTRLTVL.

The chain joins TRBV29-1 to TRBJ2-2; D may be TRBD1 (5 bases). The CDR3 length is 15 residues. Trimming took 6 bases from V and 0 from J, leaving 14 bases between them. CDR1 is SQVTM, CDR2 ANQGSEA, per germline. The CDR3 loop reads CSVRPSTANTGELFF. The DNA for the CDR3 is TGCAGCGTCCGACCCTCGACAGCGAACACCGGGGAGCTGTTTTTT.

The chain employs TRBV9 and TRBJ2-2; 9 bases align to TRBD2. Per germline, CDR1 SGDLS and CDR2 YYNGEE. This CDR3 is built from 16 residues. With V trimmed by 0 bases and J by 7 bases, 7 bases remained unmatched. The CDR3 nucleotides read TGTGCCAGCAGCGTAGATCCTAGCGGGGCCCTCGGGGAGCTGTTTTTT. This translates into CASSVDPSGALGELFF.

Notes on this clone: Different DNA sequences within this sample yield the same CDR3. This chain connects TRBV28 to TRBJ2-3; 11 bases fit TRBD2. With 5 bases clipped from V and 3 bases from J, the junction kept 7 bases outside the gene matches. This CDR3 is 16 amino acids long. The germline V gene has CDR1 MDHEN and CDR2 SYDVKM. For the CDR3, the DNA is TGTGCCAGCAGTCCCCGAACTAGCGGGAGTACAGATACGCAGTATTTT. This sequence encodes CASSPRTSGSTDTQYF.

The chain combines TRBV20-1 with TRBJ2-2; D call uncertain. Germline V gives CDR1 DFQATT, CDR2 SNEGSKA (reference sequence). Trimming took off 5 bases at V and 7 bases at J, with 8 bases between the two ends. The CDR3 totals 11 residues. The CDR3 loop reads CSALALGELFF. CDR3 DNA: TGCAGTGCTCTGGCCCTCGGGGAGCTGTTTTTT.

J is TRBJ2-1 and V is TRBV10-3; TRBD1 aligns across 8 bases. The CDR3 is made up of 14 amino acids. With 8 bases clipped from V and 4 bases from J, the junction kept 7 bases outside the gene matches. CDR1 ENHRY and CDR2 SYGVKD come from the germline V gene. CDR3 sequence (DNA): TGTGCCATCTCCGGGACAGGCTTATACAATGAGCAGTTCTTC. It translates to CAISGTGLYNEQFF.

V and J are TRBV28 and TRBJ1-3; D unclear. V was cut by 1 base and J by 0 bases, with 10 bases left in between. The CDR3 extends over 16 amino acids. CDR1 MDHEN and CDR2 SYDVKM come from the germline V gene. This chain's CDR3 is CASSLSYSNSGNTIYF. The CDR3 DNA follows: TGTGCCAGCAGTTTATCTTACTCAAACTCTGGAAACACCATATATTTT. Based on the CDR3 plus reference TRBV28 and TRBJ1-3, the full variable domain is DVKVTQSSRYLVKRTGEKVFLECVQDMDHENMFWYRQDPGLGLRLIYFSYDVKMKEKGDIPEGYSVSREKKERFSLILESASTNQTSMYLCASSLSYSNSGNTIYFGEGSWLTVV.

The V gene is TRBV2, the J gene TRBJ1-1, with D tentatively TRBD1 (6 bases). Trimming pared 5 bases from V and 5 bases from J, leaving 12 bases between. The germline V gene encodes CDR1 SNHLY and CDR2 FYNNEI. The CDR3 is made up of 13 amino acids. The CDR3, as DNA: TGTGCCAGCAGTCCCGACAGGTTTACTGAAGCTTTCTTT. Protein product: CASSPDRFTEAFF.

The rearrangement uses TRBV10-3 and TRBJ1-2, with D unclear. The germline V and J ends were trimmed by 2 bases and 8 bases, with 21 bases remaining between them. The CDR3 has 16 amino acids. In germline, CDR1 is ENHRY, CDR2 SYGVKD. The CDR3 DNA sequence: TGTGCCATCAGTGAGCCACTGATTGGTCCGGTACGAGGCTACACCTTC. Protein: CAISEPLIGPVRGYTF.

V usage is TRBV19 and J usage is TRBJ2-7, with D possibly matching TRBD1 (6 bases). Germline V CDR1 and CDR2: LNHDA, SQIVND (reference sequence). With 0 bases removed from V and 1 base from J, the gap between germline ends came to 13 bases. The CDR3 contains 16 residues. The CDR3 nucleotides are TGTGCCAGTAGTATAGATCGGACAGTCCGTTCCTACGAGCAGTACTTC. This codes for CASSIDRTVRSYEQYF.

The gene calls are TRBV7-2 and TRBJ1-2; 7 positions agree with TRBD1. V shed 4 bases, J shed 5 bases, and the junction held 16 bases outside the gene matches. This CDR3 is 17 amino acids long. Germline CDR1 SGHTA, CDR2 FQGNSA. The DNA of the CDR3 is TGTGCCAGCAGCTCTAGGGGGCCGGAGTCCCCCTATTATGGCTACACCTTC. This codes for CASSSRGPESPYYGYTF.

This clone was observed a handful of times. The chain joins TRBV30 to TRBJ2-7, with 9 bases fitting TRBD2. Germline-derived CDR1 and CDR2 are GTSNPN and SVGIG (reference sequence). V lost 8 bases, J lost 10 bases, and 9 bases stayed unmatched. CDR3 length: 11 amino acids. The CDR3 region has the DNA TGTGCCCAGCGATCTAGCGGGATTCAGTACTTC. Its translation is CAQRSSGIQYF. The full variable domain, its missing parts supplied by reference TRBV30 and TRBJ2-7, is SQTIHQWPATLVQPVGSPLSLECTVEGTSNPNLYWYRQAAGRGLQLLFYSVGIGQISSEVPQNLSASRPQDRQFILSSKKLLLSDSGFYLCAQRSSGIQYFGPGTRLTVT.

The chain joins TRBV7-6 to TRBJ2-3; no clear D. Trimming left V 1 base short and J 2 bases short, with 7 bases between. CDR1 is SGHVS and CDR2 is FNYEAQ in the germline V gene. The CDR3 contains 14 residues. This CDR3 reads CASSLEAVTDTQYF. The CDR3 nucleotides are TGTGCCAGCAGCTTAGAGGCGGTCACAGATACGCAGTATTTT.

The chain joins TRBV7-8 to TRBJ2-7; TRBD1 matches 9 bases. The CDR3 is 15 residues long. Trimming took 4 bases from V and 1 from J; bases not matched to a gene: 5. The V gene's germline CDR1 is SGHVS and CDR2 FQNEAQ. In DNA form, the CDR3 reads TGTGCCAGCAGCTCCCGGACAGGGGTTTCCTACGAGCAGTACTTC. Protein sequence: CASSSRTGVSYEQYF.